This T cell receptor beta chain was recovered during a study of immune heterogeneity within non-small cell lung tumors. Study-wide background: In total, the tumors were 4 squamous cell carcinomas, about ten non-squamous carcinomas and 1 not otherwise specified.

This clonotype ranks as medium-sized. A multiplex PCR containing 32 V primers and 13 J primers was used to amplify TCR beta CDR3. Using its own MiXCR run on the multiplex PCR reads, TCRdb lists one record per CDR3 protein. The sample lists around 10,000 distinct CDR3 sequences; roughly 29% were seen once. Bulk tumor genomic DNA (approximately 600 ng per sample) served as template. Biopsies, several per primary tumor and spaced far apart, were collected during surgery. With untreated, newly diagnosed non-small cell lung cancer, the patients went on to undergo curative surgery. Donors comprised surgical patients with newly diagnosed non-small cell lung cancer, operated on with curative intent. Trimming stripped 3 bases from V and 4 bases from J, with 9 bases between. CDR1 and CDR2 from the germline V gene are KGHSH and LQKENI. This CDR3 comprises 14 residues.

This TCR was recovered from a woman in her fifties or sixties with non-small cell lung cancer. Sequenced: lung tumor tissue. The chain is built from TRBV18 and TRBJ1-4; a possible D gene is TRBD1 (6 bases). Written as DNA, the CDR3 is TGTGCCAGCTCACCCCAGGGGATTAATGAAAAACTGTTTTTT. Protein: CASSPQGINEKLFF. Using reference TRBV18 and TRBJ1-4 for the parts outside the CDR3, the full variable domain is NAGVMQNPRHLVRRRGQEARLRCSPMKGHSHVYWYRQLPEEGLKFMVYLQKENIIDESGMPKERFSAEFPKEGPSILRIQQVVRGDSAAYFCASSPQGINEKLFFGSGTQLSVL.